One sample yielded the 29 T cell receptor beta chains listed below, sequenced in a study of T cell repertoires in aging, cancer and after chemotherapy. Rearranged V-D-J TRB sequences were amplified with a mixed TRB-A/B primer pool. TCRdb reanalysed the multiplex PCR reads using MiXCR and keeps one entry per CDR3 protein. This table holds about 11,000 distinct CDR3 sequences, roughly 30% found once. Peripheral blood genomic DNA, not sorted cells or RNA, was the template. What was sequenced was blood. These receptors all come from a human donor in good health.

The chain employs TRBV6-5 and TRBJ2-1; D gene ambiguous. Germline lookup yields CDR1 MNHEY and CDR2 SVGAGI. The CDR3 runs to 14 residues. Trimming took off 9 bases at V and 5 bases at J, with 17 bases between the two ends. CDR3 bases: TGTGCCAGAAGTACCGAAAGGTCCAACAATGAGCAGTTCTTC. Its translation is CARSTERSNNEQFF.

By share, this clonotype ranks as medium-sized (0.01 to 0.1%). The CDR3 DNA follows: TGTGCCAGCAGTACCCCTGGGGCTGCTGCTAACTATGGCTACACCTTC. The encoded protein is CASSTPGAAANYGYTF. V usage is TRBV6-5 and J usage is TRBJ1-2, with D perhaps matching TRBD1 (5 bases). V was pared by 5 bases and J by 0 bases, with 16 bases between. Germline values: CDR1 MNHEY, CDR2 SVGAGI. The CDR3 is 16 amino acids.

As concerns this clonotype: Given a much more abundant clone one base away, this may be a read error. The rearrangement joins TRBV20-1 to TRBJ1-2; TRBD1 agrees at 8 bases. Germline lookup yields CDR1 DFQATT and CDR2 SNEGSKA (reference sequence). CDR3 length: 16 residues. The CDR3 is CSARDSGQGGNYGYAF. Written as DNA, the CDR3 is TGCAGTGCTAGAGATTCCGGACAGGGAGGGAACTATGGCTACGCCTTC.

This clonotype occurred once. The chain employs TRBV19 and TRBJ2-2; D is possibly TRBD1 or TRBD2 (5 bases each). This CDR3 contains 16 residues. The germline V gene encodes CDR1 LNHDA and CDR2 SQIVND (reference sequence). Trimming cost V 5 bases and J 0 bases, with 13 bases left between them. CDR3 nucleotide sequence: TGTGCCAGTAGTTCCTGGGGACGATCGAACACCGGGGAGCTGTTTTTT. Translated: CASSSWGRSNTGELFF.

Only a few counts were recorded for this clonotype. The V gene is TRBV11-2, the J gene TRBJ1-2, with D hard to call. V lost 0 bases and J 6 bases, leaving 11 bases between the germline ends. Germline loops: CDR1 SGHAT, CDR2 FQNNGV. The length of the CDR3 is 14 residues. CDR3 bases: TGTGCCAGCAGCTTAGATCAGAAGGGCAATGGCTACACCTTC. It encodes CASSLDQKGNGYTF.

This clonotype was observed a handful of times. This chain connects TRBV7-2 to TRBJ2-3; a weak D match, TRBD2 (5 bases). Trimming stripped 4 bases from V and 6 bases from J, with 14 bases between. The CDR3 extends over 14 amino acids. CDR1 SGHTA and CDR2 FQGNSA come from the germline V gene. The chain's CDR3 is CASSYVLGGDTQYF. The CDR3 region has the DNA TGTGCCAGCAGCTATGTTTTGGGCGGGGATACGCAGTATTTT.

This clonotype was seen only a few times. The V gene is TRBV4-2, the J gene TRBJ1-3; tentative D call: TRBD1 (5 bases). The V gene lost 3 bases and the J gene lost 8 bases, with 17 bases spanning the gap. Germline CDR1 reads LGHNA; CDR2 reads YNFKEQ. The CDR3 has 15 residues. Here the CDR3 reads CASSQGGLGGDTIYF. The CDR3 coding sequence is TGTGCCAGCAGCCAGGGGGGACTGGGCGGCGACACCATATATTTT.

V gene TRBV7-6 combines with J gene TRBJ2-1; 11 bases line up with TRBD2. Germline trimming cut 1 base from V and 6 bases from J; bases unmatched to any gene: 2. The CDR3 contains 15 residues. Germline CDR1 is SGHVS and CDR2 is FNYEAQ. The CDR3 coding sequence is TGTGCCAGCAGCTTAGTAGCGGGAGGGTTCAATGAGCAGTTCTTC. It encodes CASSLVAGGFNEQFF.

This clonotype was seen only a few times. This rearrangement joins TRBV20-1 to TRBJ2-7; possible D gene TRBD1, 5 bases. The CDR3 sequence is 16 residues long. The germline gives CDR1 DFQATT, CDR2 SNEGSKA (reference sequence). V gave up 2 bases and J gave up 0 bases, with 17 bases separating them. The CDR3 spells CSARTPPTANSYEQYF. In nucleotides, the CDR3 is TGCAGTGCTAGAACCCCCCCGACAGCTAACTCCTACGAGCAGTACTTC.

The chain couples TRBV20-1 to TRBJ2-1, with 7 nucleotides matching TRBD2. V shed 6 bases, J shed 7 bases, and the junction held 3 bases outside the gene matches. The germline V gene encodes CDR1 DFQATT and CDR2 SNEGSKA (reference sequence). This CDR3 region has 11 residues. CDR3 bases: TGCAGTGCCTGGGAGGGGAATGAGCAGTTCTTC. Residues: CSAWEGNEQFF.

This clonotype was detected only a few times. This chain joins TRBV7-6 and TRBJ2-5, with a tentative D call TRBD1 (6 bases). Trimming stripped 5 bases from V and 5 bases from J, with 12 bases between. This CDR3 is built from 13 residues. CDR1 is SGHVS, CDR2 FNYEAQ, per germline. The CDR3 DNA reads as TGTGCCAGCAGCGACTTAAGGGGGGAGACCCAGTACTTC. This encodes CASSDLRGETQYF.

CDR3 loop: CASTEIQNTEAFF. The CDR3, as DNA: TGTGCCAGCACCGAGATCCAGAACACTGAAGCTTTCTTT. The chain joins TRBV28 to TRBJ1-1, with no clear D. CDR3 size: 13 residues. Trimming took 7 bases from V and 1 from J, leaving 10 bases between them. Germline V gene data show CDR1 as MDHEN and CDR2 as SYDVKM.

This clonotype was observed a handful of times. This chain joins TRBV15 and TRBJ2-3; 10 bases line up with TRBD2. Germline V gene sequence: CDR1 LNHNV, CDR2 YYDKDF (reference sequence). V trimming: 2 bases; J trimming: 5 bases; junction bases outside the gene matches: 13. The CDR3 contains 18 residues. The CDR3 loop reads CATSRKRAAGGLGDTQYF. CDR3 nucleotides: TGTGCCACCAGCAGAAAAAGAGCAGCGGGGGGGCTTGGAGATACGCAGTATTTT.

Concerning this clonotype itself: The junction differs from germline at one of its ends, possibly a read error. V and J are TRBV7-7 and TRBJ1-2; 7 nucleotides match TRBD1. The CDR3 covers 17 residues. Per the germline V gene, CDR1 is SSHAT and CDR2 is FNYEAQ (reference sequence). CDR3: CASSLVPGQRHNYGYTF. CDR3 bases: TGTGCTAGCAGCTTAGTACCGGGACAGAGACATAACTATGGCTACACCTTC.

V and J are TRBV7-3 and TRBJ2-3; 14 nucleotides line up with TRBD2. Losses at the gene ends were 6 bases for V and 11 bases for J; bases not matched to a gene: 4. The CDR3 is made up of 13 amino acids. Per the germline V gene, CDR1 is SGHTA and CDR2 is FQGTGA. As DNA, the CDR3 is TGTGCCAGCAGTCGACTAGCGGGGGGGGGGCAGTATTTT. Amino acid sequence: CASSRLAGGGQYF. Using reference TRBV7-3 and TRBJ2-3 for the parts outside the CDR3, the full variable domain is GAGVSQTPSNKVTEKGKYVELRCDPISGHTALYWYRQSLGQGPEFLIYFQGTGAADDSGLPNDRFFAVRPEGSVSTLKIQRTERGDSAVYLCASSRLAGGGQYFGPGTRLTVL.

By share, this clonotype ranks as medium-sized. The CDR3 DNA is TGCAGCGTTGAGAGGGCTGGGGATACGCAGTATTTT. Its translation: CSVERAGDTQYF. The rearrangement uses TRBV29-1 and TRBJ2-3; D might be TRBD2 (5 bases). The CDR3 sequence is 12 residues long. The germline V and J ends were trimmed by 3 bases and 6 bases, with 10 bases remaining between them. Per the germline V gene, CDR1 is SQVTM and CDR2 is ANQGSEA.

The chain joins TRBV7-6 to TRBJ2-1, with TRBD2 identical over 8 bases. CDR1 and CDR2 from the germline V gene are SGHVS and FNYEAQ. Trimming cost V 3 bases and J 2 bases; bases outside gene matches: 0. The CDR3 contains 14 residues. The CDR3 here is CASSLTSAYNEQFF. The CDR3 DNA is TGTGCCAGCAGCTTGACTAGCGCCTACAATGAGCAGTTCTTC.

The chain joins TRBV27 to TRBJ2-1, with D hard to call. Germline loops: CDR1 MNHEY, CDR2 SMNVEV (reference sequence). The CDR3 length is 11 residues. V shed 5 bases and J shed 2 bases, with 1 base lying between them. CDR3 in amino acids: CASSPYNEQFF. CDR3 DNA: TGTGCCAGCAGTCCCTACAATGAGCAGTTCTTC.

The CDR3 bases are TGTGCCAGCTCACCAGCGCTGACAGGGGCCGGGCAGCCCCAGCATTTT. Its protein product is CASSPALTGAGQPQHF. V and J are TRBV18 and TRBJ1-5; 8 positions match TRBD1. CDR1 is KGHSH and CDR2 is LQKENI in the germline V gene. There are 16 residues in the CDR3. Losses at the gene ends were 2 bases for V and 7 bases for J; bases not matched to a gene: 10.

The chain employs TRBV7-9 and TRBJ2-7, with 8 bases fitting TRBD2. The CDR3 length is 17 residues. The J segment lost 1 base and the V segment lost 3 bases, leaving 11 bases of the junction unmatched. Germline V lookup: CDR1 SEHNR, CDR2 FQNEAQ (reference sequence). The CDR3: CASSFGQPGGGSYEQYF. CDR3 nucleotides: TGTGCCAGCAGCTTTGGACAGCCGGGAGGGGGTTCCTACGAGCAGTACTTC.

V gene TRBV6-6 combines with J gene TRBJ2-7, with D perhaps matching TRBD1 (6 bases). CDR1 is MNHNY and CDR2 is SVGAGI in the germline V gene (reference sequence). The length of the CDR3 is 13 residues. V lost 7 bases and J lost 7, with 17 bases in between. Here the CDR3 DNA reads TGTGCCAGCACCACCGGGACAAGCAGGGAGCAGTACTTC. Its protein is CASTTGTSREQYF.

This clonotype has more than one count but fewer than ten. This chain connects TRBV18 to TRBJ1-2; TRBD1 might be the D (6 bases). Germline V lookup: CDR1 KGHSH, CDR2 LQKENI. V was cut by 4 bases and J by 4 bases, with 13 bases left in between. This CDR3 is built from 14 residues. As DNA, the CDR3 is TGTGCCAGCTCACAGGACAGCGCCTTCTATGGCTACACCTTC. Its translation is CASSQDSAFYGYTF.

This chain joins TRBV21-1 and TRBJ1-6. TRBV21-1 is termed a pseudogene. CDR3 length equals 19 residues. The CDR3 loop is CASSVVVSEALGGNSPLHF. The CDR3 region has the DNA TGTGCCAGCAGCGTCGTTGTGAGTGAGGCTCTCGGTGGTAATTCACCCCTCCACTTT.

A word on this clonotype: One end of the junction fails to match germline, which may point to a read error. V gene TRBV7-2 combines with J gene TRBJ2-5; D gene uncertain. The germline CDR1 and CDR2 sequences are SGHTA and FQGNSA. This CDR3 is built from 14 residues. This CDR3 is CSSSLNWVVETQYF. DNA for the CDR3: TGTTCCAGCAGCTTAAATTGGGTGGTGGAGACCCAGTACTTC.

The gene calls are TRBV20-1 and TRBJ1-6; D is unclear. Germline V CDR1 and CDR2: DFQATT, SNEGSKA (reference sequence). This CDR3 is built from 14 residues. Trimming left V 3 bases short and J 0 bases short, with 6 bases between. DNA for the CDR3: TGCAGTGCTAGTCGGAGCTCCTATAATTCACCCCTCCACTTT. Translation gives CSASRSSYNSPLHF.

V usage is TRBV6-5 and J usage is TRBJ2-7, with 13 nucleotides matching TRBD2. The J call could be wrong; TRBJ2-5 is a better fit for the DNA end. Germline assignment: CDR1 MNHEY and CDR2 SVGAGI. The CDR3 consists of 18 residues. CDR3 DNA: TGTGCCAGCAGTTACTCCCTTCGACTAGCGGGGGGCCAAGAGACCCAGTACTTC. Amino acid sequence: CASSYSLRLAGGQETQYF.

This chain links TRBV6-6 with TRBJ2-2; D call uncertain. CDR1 MNHNY and CDR2 SVGAGI come from the germline V gene (reference sequence). Deletions cut 7 bases from V and 6 bases from J, with 21 bases between. The CDR3 has 16 residues. DNA of the CDR3: TGTGCCAGCACCAATCCGTCAAGCCCTTCTTCCGGGGAGCTGTTTTTT. Protein sequence: CASTNPSSPSSGELFF.

This clonotype was picked up a small number of times. J is TRBJ1-1 and V is TRBV12-3 or TRBV12-4; D gene ambiguous. V lost 1 base, J lost 5 bases, and 5 bases lay in between. CDR3 length: 12 amino acids. The CDR3 spells CASSLEFTEAFF. The CDR3, as DNA: TGTGCCAGCAGTTTAGAATTTACTGAAGCTTTCTTT.

This clonotype was counted between two and nine times. V gene TRBV28 combines with J gene TRBJ2-5, with D hard to call. The CDR3 has 15 residues. The V gene's germline CDR1 is MDHEN and CDR2 SYDVKM. Trimming removed 6 bases from V and 2 bases from J, with 16 bases in between. The CDR3 loop is CASRGKLVTQETQYF. The CDR3 DNA sequence: TGTGCCAGCAGGGGGAAGCTGGTAACGCAAGAGACCCAGTACTTC.